The T cell receptor (beta chain) described here comes from a study of blood T cells in healthy people across ages. Regarding the study as a whole: Researchers report that TCR beta diversity correlated strongly with naive T cell percentage.

The authors ran a second PCR of about 7 to 11 cycles using a sample-barcoded 5' primer and a J-beta primer mix. TCRdb itself ran the 5' RACE reads through MiXCR, one entry per CDR3 protein. The profile shows some 890,000 distinct CDR3 sequences, almost 30% of them singletons. The ends were cut back, 3 bases at V and 2 bases at J, with 13 bases in the middle. The length of the CDR3 is 15 residues. Germline CDR1 and CDR2: LNHDA and SQIVND (reference sequence). A word on this clonotype: As yet, its antigen is unknown.

This sample was shared with a second study, whose subject was T cells of mothers and their children. That study reports: Each donor was one of three healthy Caucasian mothers or one of their six children. At a rate of approximately 1.5 ug per 15 ul, cDNA synthesis received all of the extracted RNA. Microchimeric T cell clones that persisted were not detected.

Sequencing was performed on blood. The genes are TRBV19 and TRBJ1-1; TRBD1 is a possible D gene (6 bases). The clonotype comes from a middle-aged woman in good health. This chain's CDR3 is CASSMTGSPNTEAFF. The CDR3 nucleotides are TGTGCCAGTAGTATGACAGGCAGTCCAAACACTGAAGCTTTCTTT.